What follows describes a single TCR beta chain. CDR3 length: 14 residues. Germline V CDR1 and CDR2: LNHNV, YYDKDF (reference sequence). V lost 0 bases, J lost 3 bases, and 2 bases stayed unmatched. The entry originates in a study of blood T cell repertoires in COVID-19. Study context: Sites in the United States, Italy and Spain provided acute and convalescent COVID-19 samples.

As handled by the study authors: Reference gene primer amplification in the assay estimated nucleated cell counts. TCRdb's table, derived via immunoSEQ multiplex PCR, lists solely in-frame clones and lacks some. V, J and clone size reflect that table, while D and trimming were determined from the DNA. The table shows 130,000 to 150,000 clones, with approximately 80% occurring only once. This sequence originates from a man between 60 and 75 years old with active or convalescent COVID-19. Sequencing input: peripheral blood. This chain uses TRBV15 with TRBJ2-7; 7 bases are shared with TRBD1. The CDR3 DNA follows: TGTGCCACCAGCAGAGAGGGACAGAGCTACGAGCAGTACTTC. Residues: CATSREGQSYEQYF.